Sequencing of this TCR beta chain was carried out in a study of blood T cell repertoires in COVID-19. In the authors' workflow: Quantification of nucleated cells was approximated via reference gene primer amplification. Sequencing was performed with immunoSEQ multiplex PCR; in TCRdb, only in-frame clones are kept and a portion is missing. The V and J calls and clone size come from that table; D and trimming were worked out from the DNA. The repertoire holds some 170,000 clones, with around 76% as singletons. The V and J ends lost 6 bases and 1 base respectively, with 11 bases between them. The CDR3 loop spans 14 amino acids. Per the germline V gene, CDR1 is LNHDA and CDR2 is SQIVND (reference sequence).

The clonotype was recovered from a woman in her forties or fifties with active or convalescent COVID-19. V gene TRBV19 combines with J gene TRBJ2-3; D possibly corresponds to TRBD1 (5 bases). Specimen: peripheral blood. DNA for the CDR3: TGTGCCAGTAGACCTAGGGGCCGCACAGATACGCAGTATTTT. Its translation is CASRPRGRTDTQYF.